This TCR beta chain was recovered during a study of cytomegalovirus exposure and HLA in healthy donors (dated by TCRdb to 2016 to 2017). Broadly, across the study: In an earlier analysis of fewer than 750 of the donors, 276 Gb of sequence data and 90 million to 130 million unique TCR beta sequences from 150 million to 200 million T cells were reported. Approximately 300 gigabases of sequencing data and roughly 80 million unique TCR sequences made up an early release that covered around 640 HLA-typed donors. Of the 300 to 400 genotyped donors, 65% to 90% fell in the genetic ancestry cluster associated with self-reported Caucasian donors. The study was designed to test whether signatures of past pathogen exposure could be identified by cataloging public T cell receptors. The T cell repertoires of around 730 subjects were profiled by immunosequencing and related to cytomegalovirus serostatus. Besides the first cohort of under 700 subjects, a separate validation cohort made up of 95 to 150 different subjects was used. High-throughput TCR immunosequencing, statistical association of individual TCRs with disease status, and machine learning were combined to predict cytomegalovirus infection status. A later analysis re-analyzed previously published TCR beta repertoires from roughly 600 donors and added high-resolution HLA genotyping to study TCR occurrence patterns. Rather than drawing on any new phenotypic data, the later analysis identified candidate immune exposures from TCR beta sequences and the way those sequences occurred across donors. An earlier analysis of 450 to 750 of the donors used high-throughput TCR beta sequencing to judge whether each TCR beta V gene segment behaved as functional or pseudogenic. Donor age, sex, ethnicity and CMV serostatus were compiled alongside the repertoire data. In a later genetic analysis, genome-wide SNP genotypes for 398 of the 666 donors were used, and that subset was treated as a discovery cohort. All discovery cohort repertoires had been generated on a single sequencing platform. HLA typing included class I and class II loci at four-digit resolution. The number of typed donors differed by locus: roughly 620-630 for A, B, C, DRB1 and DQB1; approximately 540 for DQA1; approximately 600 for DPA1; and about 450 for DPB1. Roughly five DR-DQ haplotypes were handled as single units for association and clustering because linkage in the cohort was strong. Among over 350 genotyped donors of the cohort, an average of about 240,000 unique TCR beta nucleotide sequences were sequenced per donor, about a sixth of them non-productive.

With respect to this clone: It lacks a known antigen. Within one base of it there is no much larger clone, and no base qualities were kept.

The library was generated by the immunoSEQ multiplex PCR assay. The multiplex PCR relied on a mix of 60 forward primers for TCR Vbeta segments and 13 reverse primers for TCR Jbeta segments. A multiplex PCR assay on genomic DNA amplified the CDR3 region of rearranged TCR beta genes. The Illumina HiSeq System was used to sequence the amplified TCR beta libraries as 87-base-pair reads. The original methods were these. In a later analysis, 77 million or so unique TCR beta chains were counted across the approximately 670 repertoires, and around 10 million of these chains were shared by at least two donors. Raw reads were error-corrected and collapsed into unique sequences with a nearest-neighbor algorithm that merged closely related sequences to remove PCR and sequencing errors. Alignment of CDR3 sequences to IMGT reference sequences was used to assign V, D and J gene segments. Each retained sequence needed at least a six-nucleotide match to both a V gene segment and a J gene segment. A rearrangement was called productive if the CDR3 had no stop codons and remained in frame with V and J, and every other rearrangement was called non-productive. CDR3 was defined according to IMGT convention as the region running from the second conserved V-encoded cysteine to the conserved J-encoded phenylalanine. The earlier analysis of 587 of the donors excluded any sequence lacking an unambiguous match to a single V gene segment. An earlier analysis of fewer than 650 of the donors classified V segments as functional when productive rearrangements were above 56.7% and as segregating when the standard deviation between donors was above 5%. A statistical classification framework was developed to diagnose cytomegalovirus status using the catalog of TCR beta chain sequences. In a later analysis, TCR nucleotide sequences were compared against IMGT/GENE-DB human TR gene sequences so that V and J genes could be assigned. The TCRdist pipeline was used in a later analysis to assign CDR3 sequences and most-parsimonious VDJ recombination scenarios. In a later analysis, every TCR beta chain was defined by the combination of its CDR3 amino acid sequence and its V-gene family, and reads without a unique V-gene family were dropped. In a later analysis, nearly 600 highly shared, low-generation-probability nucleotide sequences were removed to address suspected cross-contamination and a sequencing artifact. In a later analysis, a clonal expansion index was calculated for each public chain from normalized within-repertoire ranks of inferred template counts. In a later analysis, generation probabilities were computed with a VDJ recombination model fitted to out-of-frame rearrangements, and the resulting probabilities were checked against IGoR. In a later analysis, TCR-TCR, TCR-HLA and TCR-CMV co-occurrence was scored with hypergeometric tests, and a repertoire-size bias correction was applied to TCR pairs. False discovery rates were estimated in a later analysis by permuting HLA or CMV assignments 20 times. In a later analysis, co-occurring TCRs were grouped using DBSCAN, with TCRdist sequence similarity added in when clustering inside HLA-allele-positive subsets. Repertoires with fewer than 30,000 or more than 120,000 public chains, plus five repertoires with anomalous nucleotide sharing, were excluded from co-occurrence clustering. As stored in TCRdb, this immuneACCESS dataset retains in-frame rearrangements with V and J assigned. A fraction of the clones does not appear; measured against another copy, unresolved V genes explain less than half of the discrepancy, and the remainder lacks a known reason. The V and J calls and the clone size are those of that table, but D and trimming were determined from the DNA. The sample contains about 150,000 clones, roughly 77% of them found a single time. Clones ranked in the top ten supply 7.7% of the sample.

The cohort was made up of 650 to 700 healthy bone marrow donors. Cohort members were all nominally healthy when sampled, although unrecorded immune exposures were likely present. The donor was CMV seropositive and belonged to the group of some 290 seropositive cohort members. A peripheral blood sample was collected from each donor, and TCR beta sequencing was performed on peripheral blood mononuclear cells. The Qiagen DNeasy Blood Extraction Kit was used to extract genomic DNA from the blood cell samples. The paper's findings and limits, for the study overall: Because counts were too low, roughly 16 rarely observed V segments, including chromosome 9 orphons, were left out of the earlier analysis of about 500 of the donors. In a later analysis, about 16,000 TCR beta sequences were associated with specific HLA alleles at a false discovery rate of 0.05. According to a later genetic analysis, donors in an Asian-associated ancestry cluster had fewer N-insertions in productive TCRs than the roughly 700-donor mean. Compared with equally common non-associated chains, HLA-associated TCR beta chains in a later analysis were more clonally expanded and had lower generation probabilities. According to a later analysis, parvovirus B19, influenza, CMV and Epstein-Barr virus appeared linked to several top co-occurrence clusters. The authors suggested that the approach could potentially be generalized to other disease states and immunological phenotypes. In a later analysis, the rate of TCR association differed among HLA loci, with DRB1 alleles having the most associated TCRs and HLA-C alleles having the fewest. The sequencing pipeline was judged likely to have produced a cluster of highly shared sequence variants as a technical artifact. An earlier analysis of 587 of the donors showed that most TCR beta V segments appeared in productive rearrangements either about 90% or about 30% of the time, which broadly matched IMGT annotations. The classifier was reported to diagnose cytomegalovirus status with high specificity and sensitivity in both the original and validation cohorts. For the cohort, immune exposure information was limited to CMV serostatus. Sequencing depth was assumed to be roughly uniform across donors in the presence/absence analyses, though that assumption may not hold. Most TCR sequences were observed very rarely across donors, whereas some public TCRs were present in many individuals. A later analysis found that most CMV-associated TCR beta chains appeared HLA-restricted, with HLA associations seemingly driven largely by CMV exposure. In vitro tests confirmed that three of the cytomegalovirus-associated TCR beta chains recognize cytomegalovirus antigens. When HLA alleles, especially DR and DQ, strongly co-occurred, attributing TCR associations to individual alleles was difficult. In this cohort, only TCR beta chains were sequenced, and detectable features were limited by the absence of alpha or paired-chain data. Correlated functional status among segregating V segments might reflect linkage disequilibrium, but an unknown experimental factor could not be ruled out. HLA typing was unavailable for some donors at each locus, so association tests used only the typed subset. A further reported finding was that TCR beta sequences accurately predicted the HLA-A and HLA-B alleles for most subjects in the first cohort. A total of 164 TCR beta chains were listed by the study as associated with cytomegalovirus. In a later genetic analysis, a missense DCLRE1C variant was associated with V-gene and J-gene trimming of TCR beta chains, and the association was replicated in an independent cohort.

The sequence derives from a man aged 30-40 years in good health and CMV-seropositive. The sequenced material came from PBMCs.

In nucleotide form, the sequence is TGTGCCAGCAGCCCGACGGCGGGGGGAGGGAATGAAAAACTGTTTTTT. Its protein reads: CASSPTAGGGNEKLFF. The rearranged segments are TRBV11-2 and TRBJ1-4, and TRBD1 may be the D gene, going by 5 matching bases. The germline V gene yields SGHAT for CDR1 and FQNNGV for CDR2. Between the V and J ends, shortened by 5 bases and 5 bases respectively, the junction contains 18 bases. The CDR3 numbers 16 residues from cysteine through phenylalanine. Only the CDR3 portion is preserved as DNA: 48 bases, with reading frame beginning at the first base.